This T cell receptor (beta chain) was captured in a study of shared clonotypes between healthy human individuals. Using immunoSEQ multiplex PCR, the repertoire was profiled, and TCRdb retains in-frame clones only, with some absent. The repertoire has 2.5 million or so clones, approximately 90% of them found once; the top ten carry more than 0.12%. General study points: Compared with clonotypes that all four donors shared, non-shared clonotypes had lower generation probabilities. Rarefaction exposed incomplete sorted-subset sequencing despite large depth.

V was clipped by 3 bases and J by 5 bases, with 11 bases between them. Germline V gives CDR1 SGHRS, CDR2 YFSETQ. This CDR3 has 13 amino acids. Regarding this clone: Antigen unknown.

Sequenced input: naive CD4+ T cells sorted from blood. Subset in this sample: CD45RA+ positively selected. This rearrangement joins TRBV5-1 to TRBJ2-5, with TRBD2 as a possible D gene (5 bases). This sequence was found in a man between 18 and 35 years old in good health. The CDR3 nucleotides read TGCGCCAGCAGCTCAGAGGGTTCGGAGACCCAGTACTTC. Translated: CASSSEGSETQYF. Full variable domain (remainder filled in from reference TRBV5-1 and TRBJ2-5): KAGVTQTPRYLIKTRGQQVTLSCSPISGHRSVSWYQQTPGQGLQFLFEYFSETQRNKGNFPGRFSGRQFSNSRSEMNVSTLELGDSALYLCASSSEGSETQYFGPGTRLLVL.